Listed here are 23 T cell receptor beta chains from one sample, sequenced in a study of spatial heterogeneity in lung cancer. Study-wide points: Intratumoral expanded alpha and beta TCR counts were found to track tumor mutation counts.

TCRdb used MiXCR to reprocess the 5' RACE reads, holding one entry per CDR3 protein. The table has about 13,000 distinct CDR3 sequences, less than 4.5% seen once. Their specific antigens are unknown. Described time point: sample taken at primary tumor resection. The sample was lung tumor tissue, taken at surgery. The receptors here all came from a male donor with early-stage non-small cell lung cancer.

The chain carries TRBV30 and TRBJ2-2, with D perhaps matching TRBD2 (5 bases). Trimming stripped 0 bases from V and 4 bases from J, with 9 bases between. The CDR3 is 14 residues long. Per germline, CDR1 GTSNPN and CDR2 SVGIG (reference sequence). The CDR3 sequence is CAWSVRGITGELFF. CDR3 DNA: TGTGCCTGGAGTGTACGGGGTATCACCGGGGAGCTGTTTTTT.

This clonotype was detected only a few times. V is TRBV30 and J is TRBJ2-5, with D hard to call. Trimming removed 3 bases from V and 4 bases from J, with 6 bases in between. From germline, CDR1 is GTSNPN and CDR2 SVGIG (reference sequence). This CDR3 is 11 amino acids long. CDR3 in DNA: TGTGCCTGGAGAACTCGAGAGACCCAGTACTTC. Translation: CAWRTRETQYF. Looking up the rest from reference TRBV30 and TRBJ2-5 gives the full variable domain: SQTIHQWPATLVQPVGSPLSLECTVEGTSNPNLYWYRQAAGRGLQLLFYSVGIGQISSEVPQNLSASRPQDRQFILSSKKLLLSDSGFYLCAWRTRETQYFGPGTRLLVL.

This clonotype occurred many times. This sequence joins TRBV4-1 and TRBJ1-1; perhaps TRBD1 as D (6 bases). Trimming removed 3 bases at V and 1 base at J, with 9 bases between. Germline V CDR1 and CDR2: MGHRA, YSYEKL. This CDR3 has 14 residues. In DNA form, the CDR3 reads TGCGCCAGCAGCCAGACAGGACGGAACACTGAAGCTTTCTTT. It encodes CASSQTGRNTEAFF.

This clonotype was found many times. J is TRBJ2-3 and V is TRBV19; the D gene is possibly TRBD1 (6 bases). The CDR3 runs 15 residues. Trimming took 1 base from V and 0 from J, leaving 8 bases between them. Germline CDR1 LNHDA, CDR2 SQIVND (reference sequence). The CDR3 region has the DNA TGTGCCAGTAGTATAGTCAGGGGCAGCACAGATACGCAGTATTTT. It specifies CASSIVRGSTDTQYF. Combining the CDR3 with reference TRBV19 and TRBJ2-3 gives the whole variable domain DGGITQSPKYLFRKEGQNVTLSCEQNLNHDAMYWYRQDPGQGLRLIYYSQIVNDFQKGDIAEGYSVSREKKESFPLTVTSAQKNPTAFYLCASSIVRGSTDTQYFGPGTRLTVL.

This clonotype is labeled medium-sized. This chain connects TRBV9 to TRBJ1-5; TRBD1 is a possible D gene (6 bases). Germline values: CDR1 SGDLS, CDR2 YYNGEE. The CDR3 runs 15 residues. V shed 2 bases and J shed 3 bases, with 12 bases lying between them. Here the CDR3 reads CASSVSDSYNQPQHF. The CDR3, as DNA: TGTGCCAGCAGCGTTTCGGACAGTTACAATCAGCCCCAGCATTTT.

This clonotype was seen repeatedly, ten times or more. V and J are TRBV7-9 and TRBJ1-3; D unclear. Germline V gene sequence: CDR1 SEHNR, CDR2 FQNEAQ (reference sequence). The germline V and J ends were trimmed by 1 base and 0 bases, with 7 bases remaining between them. CDR3 length equals 15 residues. CDR3 protein: CASSLEGSSGNTIYF. The CDR3 coding sequence is TGTGCCAGCAGCTTAGAGGGCTCCTCTGGAAACACCATATATTTT.

This clonotype was observed at least ten times. The V gene is TRBV7-6, the J gene TRBJ1-4; 7 nucleotides align to TRBD1. This CDR3 contains 15 residues. The trim removed 4 bases at V and 3 bases at J, leaving 5 bases unmatched. Per germline, CDR1 SGHVS and CDR2 FNYEAQ. CDR3 nucleotides: TGTGCCAGCAGCTCTCAACAGGGGTCTAATGAAAAACTGTTTTTT. Encoded protein: CASSSQQGSNEKLFF.

This clonotype was counted many times. J is TRBJ1-3 and V is TRBV9; maybe TRBD1 (5 bases). Germline V CDR1 and CDR2: SGDLS, YYNGEE. Between the trimmed V and J ends, which lost 4 bases and 4 bases, there was a span of 15 bases. This CDR3 is built from 15 residues. The CDR3 sequence is CASSSYGTLGNTIYF. CDR3 sequence (DNA): TGTGCCAGCAGCTCATACGGGACTCTCGGAAACACCATATATTTT.

This clonotype was detected ten times or more. This chain connects TRBV20-1 to TRBJ1-2; D might be TRBD1 (5 bases). This CDR3 region has 14 residues. Between the trimmed V and J ends, which lost 4 bases and 6 bases, there was a span of 18 bases. The V gene's germline CDR1 is DFQATT and CDR2 SNEGSKA (reference sequence). In DNA, the CDR3 is TGCAGTGCTACCGGGACTCCCGAGGGTCATGGCTACACCTTC. Translating it yields CSATGTPEGHGYTF.

This clonotype is medium-sized in the sample. The rearrangement links TRBV12-3 or TRBV12-4 to TRBJ1-4; D ambiguous. Trimming took off 1 base at V and 8 bases at J, with 5 bases between the two ends. This CDR3 spans 12 amino acids. CDR3 nucleotides: TGTGCCAGCAGTTTAGATGCGGAAAAACTGTTTTTT. Encoded protein: CASSLDAEKLFF.

A few counts support this clonotype. DNA of the CDR3: TGTACCAGCGGGGGGGAATCCTACGAGCAGTACGTC. It yields the protein CTSGGESYEQYV. This sequence joins TRBV2 and TRBJ2-7; 10 nucleotides match TRBD2. Germline CDR1 reads SNHLY; CDR2 reads FYNNEI. The CDR3 length is 12 residues.

This clonotype came up many times. The chain joins TRBV7-6 to TRBJ1-4; TRBD1 matches at 7 bases. This CDR3 region has 15 residues. Germline V lookup: CDR1 SGHVS, CDR2 FNYEAQ. V was clipped by 4 bases and J by 4 bases; unmatched bases: 6. CDR3 bases: TGTGCCAGCAGCTCAGGGGGGCGGATTAATGAAAAACTGTTTTTT. Its translation is CASSSGGRINEKLFF. Based on the CDR3 plus reference TRBV7-6 and TRBJ1-4, the full variable domain is GAGVSQSPRYKVTKRGQDVALRCDPISGHVSLYWYRQALGQGPEFLTYFNYEAQQDKSGLPNDRFSAERPEGSISTLTIQRTEQRDSAMYRCASSSGGRINEKLFFGSGTQLSVL.

This clonotype was seen ten or more times. The J gene is TRBJ2-1, the V gene TRBV20-1; unclear D gene. CDR3 length equals 12 residues. Trimming took off 3 bases at V and 2 bases at J, with 5 bases between the two ends. CDR1 is DFQATT, CDR2 SNEGSKA, per germline (reference sequence). In DNA, the CDR3 is TGCAGTGCTAGCGGGCCCTACAATGAGCAGTTCTTC. Its protein product is CSASGPYNEQFF.

The chain combines TRBV5-1 with TRBJ2-2, with 8 bases that match TRBD1. J lost 3 bases, V lost 3 bases, and 7 bases had no gene match. In germline, CDR1 is SGHRS, CDR2 YFSETQ. This CDR3 has 16 amino acids. This CDR3 reads CASSSPQGVDTGELFF. Here the CDR3 DNA reads TGCGCCAGCAGCTCCCCACAGGGGGTCGACACCGGGGAGCTGTTTTTT.

By sample share, this clonotype is medium-sized (0.01 to 0.1%). The chain recombines TRBV30 with TRBJ2-3, with 8 bases identical to TRBD2. Germline CDR1 reads GTSNPN; CDR2 reads SVGIG (reference sequence). The CDR3 is 14 amino acids. The V and J ends lost 6 bases and 4 bases, in that order; junction bases with no gene match: 9. Written as DNA, the CDR3 is TGTGCCTGCATCGGGAGCGGGAGATCAGATACGCAGTATTTT. Amino acids: CACIGSGRSDTQYF.

The J gene is TRBJ2-5, the V gene TRBV7-2, with D unresolved. Trimming removed 3 bases at V and 2 bases at J, with 7 bases between. The germline CDR1 and CDR2 sequences are SGHTA and FQGNSA. CDR3 size: 13 residues. CDR3 bases: TGTGCCAGCAGCTTTGGCAGACAAGAGACCCAGTACTTC. Residues: CASSFGRQETQYF.

Many counts were recorded for this clonotype. This sequence joins TRBV5-6 and TRBJ1-1; no definite D call. With 5 bases removed from V and 1 base from J, the gap between germline ends came to 9 bases. Germline V CDR1 and CDR2: SGHDT, YYEEEE. The CDR3 is 13 residues long. The CDR3 spells CASRMAQNTEAFF. CDR3 DNA: TGTGCCAGCAGAATGGCTCAGAACACTGAAGCTTTCTTT.

This clonotype was seen at least ten times. The V gene is TRBV7-2, the J gene TRBJ2-3; 7 bases align to TRBD1. CDR1 and CDR2 (germline): SGHTA, FQGNSA. CDR3 length: 16 residues. V was clipped by 3 bases and J by 6 bases; unmatched bases: 12. CDR3 loop: CASSFGQVQFSDTQYF. CDR3 sequence (DNA): TGTGCCAGCAGCTTTGGACAGGTCCAATTCTCTGATACGCAGTATTTT.

This clonotype has ten or more counts. The junction and the germline gene differ at one end; a read error may be behind it. This sequence joins TRBV4-2 and TRBJ1-2; D ambiguous. CDR1 is LGHNA, CDR2 YNFKEQ, per germline. This CDR3 has 14 residues. The CDR3 protein is CASSPVTANYGDTF. For the CDR3, the DNA is TGTGCCAGCAGCCCCGTAACAGCTAACTATGGCGACACCTTC.

This clonotype was picked up many times. The rearrangement links TRBV7-2 to TRBJ2-3, with a weak D call TRBD1 (6 bases). Trimming shortened V by 7 bases and J by 6 bases, and 8 bases separated the two germline ends. CDR3 length: 11 residues. CDR1 is SGHTA and CDR2 is FQGNSA in the germline V gene. The CDR3 loop is CASIQGDTQYF. In DNA form, the CDR3 reads TGTGCCAGCATTCAGGGGGATACGCAGTATTTT.

This clonotype was detected many times. The chain joins TRBV4-1 to TRBJ2-2; no reliable D call. The CDR3 is 15 amino acids. Germline assignment: CDR1 MGHRA and CDR2 YSYEKL. V lost 2 bases to trimming and J lost 4 bases, with 11 bases between them. The DNA for the CDR3 is TGCGCCAGCAGCCAAATGGGGATGGTCACCGGGGAGCTGTTTTTT. Protein product: CASSQMGMVTGELFF.

In its sample, this clonotype ranks as medium-sized (0.01 to 0.1%). This rearrangement joins TRBV6-1 to TRBJ2-3; maybe TRBD2 (5 bases). Germline V gene lookup returns CDR1 MNHNS and CDR2 SASEGT. Trimming removed 2 bases at V and 1 base at J, with 7 bases between. The length of the CDR3 is 14 residues. In DNA form, the CDR3 reads TGTGCCAGCAGTGAACTAGCCCGCACAGATACGCAGTATTTT. Protein: CASSELARTDTQYF.

This clonotype was observed many times. This chain joins TRBV7-9 and TRBJ1-5; 12 bases match TRBD1. Germline lookup yields CDR1 SEHNR and CDR2 FQNEAQ (reference sequence). This CDR3 is built from 14 residues. The junction had 3 bases not matched to a gene; V was cut back by 4 bases and J by 8 bases. The CDR3 loop reads CASSSGTGGKPQHF. Here the CDR3 DNA reads TGTGCCAGCAGCTCTGGGACAGGGGGCAAGCCCCAGCATTTT.